What follows are 9 T cell receptor beta chains derived from one specimen sequenced in a study of identifying expanded T cells in peripheral blood. Only in-frame clones appear in the TCRdb table, and some are missing; sequencing was by immunoSEQ multiplex PCR. The sample holds about 100,000 clones, around nine tenths seen once. The specimen was blood. All receptors come from a person aged 18-70 years in good health.

The rearrangement links TRBV12-5 to TRBJ2-3; D is perhaps TRBD1 (6 bases). The V gene's germline CDR1 is LGHNT and CDR2 FRNRAP. Trimming took off 1 base at V and 0 bases at J, with 14 bases between the two ends. The CDR3 is 17 amino acids. The CDR3 DNA reads TGTGCTAGTGGTTTGGGCCTTCGGACAGAGAGCACAGATACGCAGTATTTT. Translation gives CASGLGLRTESTDTQYF.

The chain has TRBV6-1 and TRBJ1-6; 10 bases agree with TRBD1. Per the germline V gene, CDR1 is MNHNS and CDR2 is SASEGT. The V segment lost 6 bases and the J segment 5 bases; nucleotides outside the gene matches: 4. The CDR3 loop spans 15 amino acids. The CDR3 nucleotides read TGTGCCAGCAGACCGACAGGGGGCAATAATTCACCCCTCCACTTT. It specifies CASRPTGGNNSPLHF.

A single count supports this clone. The CDR3 here is CASSNRTSHTGELFF. The CDR3 DNA is TGCGCCAGCAGCAACCGGACTAGCCACACCGGGGAGCTGTTTTTT. J is TRBJ2-2 and V is TRBV5-1; 8 bases map to TRBD2. Germline V gene data show CDR1 as SGHRS and CDR2 as YFSETQ. This CDR3 comprises 15 residues. Germline trimming cut 4 bases from V and 3 bases from J; bases unmatched to any gene: 5.

The chain links TRBV11-3 to TRBJ1-1; D is undetermined. The germline V gene has CDR1 SGHNT and CDR2 YENEEA. CDR3 length: 15 residues. V was pared by 6 bases and J by 1 base, with 15 bases between. CDR3 DNA sequence: TGTGCCAGCAGTCCCTCTTGGGAAGGGAACACTGAAGCTTTCTTT. Its translation is CASSPSWEGNTEAFF.

The chain recombines TRBV5-1 with TRBJ2-3, with D possibly being TRBD1 (5 bases). The CDR3 has 16 amino acids. V was clipped by 4 bases and J by 3 bases, with 18 bases between them. Germline-derived CDR1 and CDR2 are SGHRS and YFSETQ. CDR3 amino acids: CASSPLGGRVTDTQYF. Here the CDR3 DNA reads TGCGCCAGCAGCCCGCTGGGTGGCAGGGTGACAGATACGCAGTATTTT.

The CDR3 is CASSPGQRNTEAFF. The CDR3 DNA reads as TGTGCCAGCAGCCCGGGACAACGGAACACTGAAGCTTTCTTT. The chain is built from TRBV28 and TRBJ1-1; TRBD1 is a possible D gene (6 bases). The V end lost 6 bases, the J end lost 1 base, and 12 bases lay between the germline ends. The CDR3 length is 14 residues. CDR1 and CDR2 (germline): MDHEN, SYDVKM. The variable domain in full, completed from reference TRBV28 and TRBJ1-1, reads DVKVTQSSRYLVKRTGEKVFLECVQDMDHENMFWYRQDPGLGLRLIYFSYDVKMKEKGDIPEGYSVSREKKERFSLILESASTNQTSMYLCASSPGQRNTEAFFGQGTRLTVV.

The chain is built from TRBV6-5 and TRBJ1-2; no firm D call. CDR1 and CDR2 from the germline V gene are MNHEY and SVGAGI. Deletions cut 3 bases from V and 0 bases from J, with 8 bases between. CDR3 length equals 14 residues. CDR3 protein: CASSYKLANYGYTF. The DNA for the CDR3 is TGTGCCAGCAGTTATAAGTTAGCTAACTATGGCTACACCTTC.

The V call is TRBV5-1, the J call TRBJ2-7, with 13 bases aligning to TRBD2. Trimming took 4 bases from V and 8 from J; bases not matched to a gene: 6. The germline gives CDR1 SGHRS, CDR2 YFSETQ. The CDR3 has 14 amino acids. The CDR3 is CASSGTSGGAKQYF. CDR3 DNA: TGCGCCAGCAGCGGAACTAGCGGGGGGGCCAAGCAGTACTTC.

The CDR3 is CASSRTSGYNEQFF. CDR3 nucleotide sequence: TGTGCCAGCAGCCGGACTAGCGGGTACAATGAGCAGTTCTTC. The genes are TRBV2 and TRBJ2-1; 11 positions agree with TRBD2. The CDR3 runs to 14 residues. J was trimmed by 4 bases and V by 6 bases; bases with no gene match: 2. From germline, CDR1 is SNHLY and CDR2 FYNNEI.